This T cell receptor beta chain is from a study of blood T cell repertoires in COVID-19. Of note for this clone: Relative to the germline gene, one junction end is altered; a read error may explain this.

Profiling relied on immunoSEQ multiplex PCR, and the TCRdb table lists in-frame clones only, not all of them. Of 200,000 to 250,000 clones listed, around 84% are singletons. The clonotype comes from a man aged 25 to 45 with acute COVID-19. The sequenced material came from PBMCs or T cells enriched from blood (not recorded which).

The CDR3 here is CASSQSPGNQETQYF. Written as DNA, the CDR3 is TGTGCCAGCAGCCAATCCCCGGGGAACCAAGAAACCCAGTACTTC. The V call is TRBV4-2, the J call TRBJ2-5; tentatively, D is TRBD2 (5 bases). CDR1 and CDR2 from the germline V gene are LGHNA and YNFKEQ. The CDR3 consists of 15 residues.